Described below is a single T cell receptor (beta chain) sequence and its context. Trimming removed 5 bases at V and 2 bases at J, with 14 bases between. Germline CDR1 SGHVS, CDR2 FNYEAQ. The CDR3 loop spans 15 amino acids. Data came from immunoSEQ multiplex PCR; TCRdb stores just in-frame clones and leaves some out. The sample yields about 130,000 clones, roughly 87% seen once. These data originate in a study of blood T cell repertoires in COVID-19. Across the study: The analysed material was cDNA or gDNA that came from T cells, B-cell-depleted T cells, or PBMCs.

Sequenced material: PBMCs or T cells enriched from blood (not recorded which). The gene calls are TRBV7-6 and TRBJ2-3, with a possible D match to TRBD2 (7 bases). The receptor was isolated from a man aged 25 to 40 who had recovered from COVID-19. The CDR3 sequence: CASSGGAAYTDTQYF. CDR3 coding DNA: TGTGCCAGCAGCGGGGGGGCAGCCTACACAGATACGCAGTATTTT.